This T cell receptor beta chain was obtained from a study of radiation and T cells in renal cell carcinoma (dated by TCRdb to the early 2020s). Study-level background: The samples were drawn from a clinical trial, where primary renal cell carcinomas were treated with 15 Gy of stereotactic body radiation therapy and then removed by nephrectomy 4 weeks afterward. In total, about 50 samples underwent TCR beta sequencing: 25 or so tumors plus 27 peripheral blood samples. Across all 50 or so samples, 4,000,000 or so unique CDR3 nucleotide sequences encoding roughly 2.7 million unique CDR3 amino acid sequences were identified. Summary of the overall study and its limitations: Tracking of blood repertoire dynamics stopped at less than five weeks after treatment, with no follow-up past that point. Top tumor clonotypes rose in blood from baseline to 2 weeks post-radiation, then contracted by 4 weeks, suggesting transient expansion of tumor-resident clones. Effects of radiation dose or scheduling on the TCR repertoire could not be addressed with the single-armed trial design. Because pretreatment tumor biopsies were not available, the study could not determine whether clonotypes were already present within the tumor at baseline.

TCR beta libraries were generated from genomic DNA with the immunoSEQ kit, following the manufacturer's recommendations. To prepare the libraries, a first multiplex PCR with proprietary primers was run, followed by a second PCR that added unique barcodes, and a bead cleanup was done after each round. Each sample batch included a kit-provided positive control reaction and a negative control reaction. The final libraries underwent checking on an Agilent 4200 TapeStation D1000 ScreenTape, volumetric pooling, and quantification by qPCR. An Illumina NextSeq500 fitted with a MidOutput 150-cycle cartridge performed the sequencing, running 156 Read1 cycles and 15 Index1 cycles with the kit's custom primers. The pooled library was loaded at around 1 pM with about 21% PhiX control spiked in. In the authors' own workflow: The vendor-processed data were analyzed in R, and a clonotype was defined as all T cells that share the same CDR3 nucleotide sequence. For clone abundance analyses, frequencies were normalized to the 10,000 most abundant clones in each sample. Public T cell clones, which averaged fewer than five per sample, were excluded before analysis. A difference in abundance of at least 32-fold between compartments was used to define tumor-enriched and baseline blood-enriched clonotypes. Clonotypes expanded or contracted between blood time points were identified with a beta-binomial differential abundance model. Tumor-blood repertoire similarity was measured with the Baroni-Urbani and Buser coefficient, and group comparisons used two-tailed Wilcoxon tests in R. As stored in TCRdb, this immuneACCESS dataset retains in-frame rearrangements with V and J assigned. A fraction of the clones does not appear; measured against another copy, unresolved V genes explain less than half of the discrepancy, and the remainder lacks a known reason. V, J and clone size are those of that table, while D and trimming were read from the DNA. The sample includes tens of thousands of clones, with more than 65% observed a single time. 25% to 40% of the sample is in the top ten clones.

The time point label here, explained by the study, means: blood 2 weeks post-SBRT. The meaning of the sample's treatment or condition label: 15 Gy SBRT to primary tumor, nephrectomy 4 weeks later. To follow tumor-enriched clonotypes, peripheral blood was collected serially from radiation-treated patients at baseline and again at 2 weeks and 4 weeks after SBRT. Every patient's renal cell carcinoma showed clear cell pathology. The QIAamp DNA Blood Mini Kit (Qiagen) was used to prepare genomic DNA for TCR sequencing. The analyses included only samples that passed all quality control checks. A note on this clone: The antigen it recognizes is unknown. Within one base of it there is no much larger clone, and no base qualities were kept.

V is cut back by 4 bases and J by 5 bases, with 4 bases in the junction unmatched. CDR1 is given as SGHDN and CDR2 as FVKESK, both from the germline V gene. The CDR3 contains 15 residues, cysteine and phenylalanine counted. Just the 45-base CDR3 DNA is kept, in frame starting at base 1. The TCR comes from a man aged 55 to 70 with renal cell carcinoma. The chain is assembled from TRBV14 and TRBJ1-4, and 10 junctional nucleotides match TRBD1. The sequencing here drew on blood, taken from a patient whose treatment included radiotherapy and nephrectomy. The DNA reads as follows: TGTGCCAGCAGCCCTATGGGACAGGGGAATGAAAAACTGTTTTTT. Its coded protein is CASSPMGQGNEKLFF.